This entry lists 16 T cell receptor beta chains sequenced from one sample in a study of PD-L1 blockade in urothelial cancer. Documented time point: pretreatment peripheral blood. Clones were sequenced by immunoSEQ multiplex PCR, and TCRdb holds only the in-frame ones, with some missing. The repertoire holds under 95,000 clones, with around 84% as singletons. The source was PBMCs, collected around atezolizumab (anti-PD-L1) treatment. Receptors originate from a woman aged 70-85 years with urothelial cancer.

The chain's CDR3 is CASSPTSHRPTDTQYF. The CDR3 nucleotides are TGTGCCAGCAGCCCGACTAGTCATCGGCCCACAGATACGCAGTATTTT. V gene TRBV5-4 combines with J gene TRBJ2-3; perhaps TRBD2 as D (6 bases). This CDR3 spans 16 amino acids. The V gene's germline CDR1 is SGHNT and CDR2 YYREEE (reference sequence). V gave up 4 bases and J gave up 2 bases, with 17 bases separating them.

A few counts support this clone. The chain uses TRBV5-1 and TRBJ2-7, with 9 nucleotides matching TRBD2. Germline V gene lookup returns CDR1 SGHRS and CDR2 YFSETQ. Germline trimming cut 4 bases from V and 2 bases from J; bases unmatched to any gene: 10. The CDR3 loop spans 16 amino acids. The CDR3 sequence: CASSANSGSDTYEQYF. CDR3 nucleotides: TGCGCCAGCAGCGCCAATAGCGGGAGTGATACCTACGAGCAGTACTTC.

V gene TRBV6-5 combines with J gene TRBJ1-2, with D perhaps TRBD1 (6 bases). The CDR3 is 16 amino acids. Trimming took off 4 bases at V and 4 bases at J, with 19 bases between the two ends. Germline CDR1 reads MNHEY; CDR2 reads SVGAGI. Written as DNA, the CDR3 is TGTGCCAGCAGTTCCGGACAGTCAAGGAGTATCTATGGCTACACCTTC. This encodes CASSSGQSRSIYGYTF.

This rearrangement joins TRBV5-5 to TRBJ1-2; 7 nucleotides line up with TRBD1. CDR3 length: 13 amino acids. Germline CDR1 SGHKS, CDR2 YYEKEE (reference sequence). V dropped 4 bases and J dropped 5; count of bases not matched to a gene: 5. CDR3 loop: CASSQGVSYGYTF. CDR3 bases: TGTGCCAGCAGCCAGGGGGTTAGTTATGGCTACACCTTC.

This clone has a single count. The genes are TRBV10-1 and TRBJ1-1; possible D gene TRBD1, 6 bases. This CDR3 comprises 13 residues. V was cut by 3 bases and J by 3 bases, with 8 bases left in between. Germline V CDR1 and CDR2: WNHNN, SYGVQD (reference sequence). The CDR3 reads CASSEYRDTEAFF. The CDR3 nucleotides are TGCGCCAGCAGTGAATACAGGGACACTGAAGCTTTCTTT.

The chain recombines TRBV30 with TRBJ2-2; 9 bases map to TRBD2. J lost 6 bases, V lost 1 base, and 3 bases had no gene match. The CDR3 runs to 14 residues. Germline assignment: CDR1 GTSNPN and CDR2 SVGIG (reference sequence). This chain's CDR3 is CAWSALAGAGELFF. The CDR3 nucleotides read TGTGCCTGGAGTGCCTTAGCGGGGGCCGGGGAGCTGTTTTTT.

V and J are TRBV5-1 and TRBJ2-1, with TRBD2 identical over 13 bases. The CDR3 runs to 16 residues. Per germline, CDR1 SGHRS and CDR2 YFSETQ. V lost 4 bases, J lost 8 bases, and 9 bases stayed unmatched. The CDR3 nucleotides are TGCGCCAGCAGCCCAACTAGCGGGAGGGCCTTAGATGAGCAGTTCTTC. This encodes CASSPTSGRALDEQFF.

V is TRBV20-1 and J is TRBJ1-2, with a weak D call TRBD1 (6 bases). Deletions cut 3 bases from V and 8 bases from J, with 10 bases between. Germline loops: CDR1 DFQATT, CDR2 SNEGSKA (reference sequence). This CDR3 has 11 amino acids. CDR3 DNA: TGCAGTGCTAGGAACAGGGCGGGCTACACCTTC. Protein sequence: CSARNRAGYTF.

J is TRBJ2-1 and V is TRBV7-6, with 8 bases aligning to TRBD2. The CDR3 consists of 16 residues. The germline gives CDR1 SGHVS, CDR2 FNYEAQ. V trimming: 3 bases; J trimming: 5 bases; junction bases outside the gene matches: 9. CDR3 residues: CASSLEVSGAHNEQFF. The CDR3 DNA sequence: TGTGCCAGCAGCTTGGAGGTTAGCGGGGCTCACAATGAGCAGTTCTTC.

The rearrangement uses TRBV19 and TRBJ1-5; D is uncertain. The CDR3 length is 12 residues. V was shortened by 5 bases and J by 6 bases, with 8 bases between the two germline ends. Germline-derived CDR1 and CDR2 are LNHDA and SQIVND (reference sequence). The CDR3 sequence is CASSPGIQPQHF. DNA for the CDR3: TGTGCCAGTAGTCCCGGGATTCAGCCCCAGCATTTT. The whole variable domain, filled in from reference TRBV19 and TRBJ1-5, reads DGGITQSPKYLFRKEGQNVTLSCEQNLNHDAMYWYRQDPGQGLRLIYYSQIVNDFQKGDIAEGYSVSREKKESFPLTVTSAQKNPTAFYLCASSPGIQPQHFGDGTRLSIL.

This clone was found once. Here the CDR3 DNA reads TGTGCCAGTAGTTTCCTACAGGGGGGCGAGCAGTACTTC. This gives the protein CASSFLQGGEQYF. V usage is TRBV19 and J usage is TRBJ2-7; TRBD1 matches 8 bases. The V segment lost 5 bases and the J segment 6 bases; nucleotides outside the gene matches: 6. This CDR3 region has 13 residues. Germline lookup yields CDR1 LNHDA and CDR2 SQIVND (reference sequence). Using reference TRBV19 and TRBJ2-7 for the parts outside the CDR3, the full variable domain is DGGITQSPKYLFRKEGQNVTLSCEQNLNHDAMYWYRQDPGQGLRLIYYSQIVNDFQKGDIAEGYSVSREKKESFPLTVTSAQKNPTAFYLCASSFLQGGEQYFGPGTRLTVT.

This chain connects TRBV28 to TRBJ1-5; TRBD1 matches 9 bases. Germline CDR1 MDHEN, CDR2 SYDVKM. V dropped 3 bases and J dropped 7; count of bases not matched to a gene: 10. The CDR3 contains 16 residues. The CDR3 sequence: CASSFLSQGAEQPQHF. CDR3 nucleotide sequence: TGTGCCAGCAGTTTCCTATCACAGGGGGCCGAGCAGCCCCAGCATTTT.

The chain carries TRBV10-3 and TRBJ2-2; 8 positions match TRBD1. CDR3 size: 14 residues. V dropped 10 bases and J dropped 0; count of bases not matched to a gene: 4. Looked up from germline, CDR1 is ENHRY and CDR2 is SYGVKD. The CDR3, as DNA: TGTGCCACCCGGGACAGGACGAACACCGGGGAGCTGTTTTTT. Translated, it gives CATRDRTNTGELFF.

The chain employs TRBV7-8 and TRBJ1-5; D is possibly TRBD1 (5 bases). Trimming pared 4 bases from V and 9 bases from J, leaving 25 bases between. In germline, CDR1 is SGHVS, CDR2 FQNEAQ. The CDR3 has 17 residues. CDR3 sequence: CASSSITGGTFTWPQHF. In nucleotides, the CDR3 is TGTGCCAGCAGCTCAATAACGGGAGGGACTTTCACGTGGCCCCAGCATTTT.

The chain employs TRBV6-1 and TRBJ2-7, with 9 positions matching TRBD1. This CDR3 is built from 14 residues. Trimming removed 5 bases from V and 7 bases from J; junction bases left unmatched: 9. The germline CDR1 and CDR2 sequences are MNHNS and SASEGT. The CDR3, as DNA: TGTGCCAGCAGTTGGGACAGGGAACTGGAAGAGCAGTACTTC. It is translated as CASSWDRELEEQYF.

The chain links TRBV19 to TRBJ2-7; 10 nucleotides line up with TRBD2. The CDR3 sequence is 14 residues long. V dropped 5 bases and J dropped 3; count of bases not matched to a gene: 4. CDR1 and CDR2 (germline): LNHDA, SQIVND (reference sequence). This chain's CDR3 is CASSSSGSVYEQYF. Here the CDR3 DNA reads TGTGCCAGTAGTTCTAGCGGGAGCGTCTACGAGCAGTACTTC.